Given below is one T cell receptor beta chain in context. Its antigen is unidentified. These data belong to a study of blood T cells in healthy people across ages. Overall study findings and caveats: From one million sequenced T cells, diversity estimates were lower bounds.

In each sample, at least 7 million PBMCs were isolated. The use of a sample-barcoded 5' primer and a J-beta primer mix characterized a second PCR of roughly 7 to 12 cycles. Each CDR3 protein gets one entry after TCRdb re-called the 5' RACE reads with MiXCR. Among 1,500,000 or so distinct CDR3 sequences, 45% to 70% were seen once, and the ten largest hold under 8.5%. Per the germline V gene, CDR1 is SGDLS and CDR2 is YYNGEE. V shed 3 bases and J shed 5 bases, with 12 bases lying between them. The CDR3 has 14 residues. The specimen was blood. The rearrangement uses TRBV9 and TRBJ2-1, with TRBD2 as a possible D gene (6 bases). The clonotype was recovered from a young man in good health. CDR3 protein: CASSGGGKNNEQFF. As DNA, the CDR3 is TGTGCCAGCAGCGGGGGCGGGAAAAACAATGAGCAGTTCTTC.